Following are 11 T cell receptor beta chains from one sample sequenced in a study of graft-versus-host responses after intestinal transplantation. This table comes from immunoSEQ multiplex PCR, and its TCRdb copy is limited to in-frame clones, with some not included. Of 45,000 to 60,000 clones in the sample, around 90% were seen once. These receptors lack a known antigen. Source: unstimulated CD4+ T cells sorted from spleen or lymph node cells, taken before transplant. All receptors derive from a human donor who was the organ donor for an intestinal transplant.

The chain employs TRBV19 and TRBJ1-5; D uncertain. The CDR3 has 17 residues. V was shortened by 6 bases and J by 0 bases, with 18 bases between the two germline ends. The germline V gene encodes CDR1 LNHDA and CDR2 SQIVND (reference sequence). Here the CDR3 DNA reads TGTGCCAGTAGAGATCGACATCTTCGTGATAGCAATCAGCCCCAGCATTTT. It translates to CASRDRHLRDSNQPQHF.

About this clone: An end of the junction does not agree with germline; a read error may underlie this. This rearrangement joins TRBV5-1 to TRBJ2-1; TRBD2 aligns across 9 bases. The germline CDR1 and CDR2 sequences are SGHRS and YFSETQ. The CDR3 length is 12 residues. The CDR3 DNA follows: TGCGCCAGCAGCTTGGAAGGAGCGGGAGGTGTCTTC. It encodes CASSLEGAGGVF. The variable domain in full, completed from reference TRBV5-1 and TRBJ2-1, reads KAGVTQTPRYLIKTRGQQVTLSCSPISGHRSVSWYQQTPGQGLQFLFEYFSETQRNKGNFPGRFSGRQFSNSRSEMNVSTLELGDSALYLCASSLEGAGGVFGPGTRLTVL.

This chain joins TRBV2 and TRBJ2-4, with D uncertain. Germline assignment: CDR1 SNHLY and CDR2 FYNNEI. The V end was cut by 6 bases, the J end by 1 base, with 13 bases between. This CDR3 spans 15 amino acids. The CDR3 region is CASSPRLLAKNIQYF. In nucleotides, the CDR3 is TGTGCCAGCAGCCCCAGACTGTTGGCCAAAAACATTCAGTACTTC.

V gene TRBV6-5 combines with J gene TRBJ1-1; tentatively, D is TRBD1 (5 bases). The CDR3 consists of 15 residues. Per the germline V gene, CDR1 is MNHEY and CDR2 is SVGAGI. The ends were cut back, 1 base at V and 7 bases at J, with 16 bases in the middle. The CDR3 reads CASSYWAWGDGEAFF. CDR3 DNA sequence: TGTGCCAGCAGTTACTGGGCGTGGGGCGACGGTGAAGCTTTCTTT.

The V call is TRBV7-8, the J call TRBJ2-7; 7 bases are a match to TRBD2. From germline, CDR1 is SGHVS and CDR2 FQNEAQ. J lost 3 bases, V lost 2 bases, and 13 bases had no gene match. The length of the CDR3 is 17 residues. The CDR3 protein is CASSLMGWGGPGYEQYF. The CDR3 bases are TGTGCCAGCAGCTTAATGGGTTGGGGAGGGCCTGGCTACGAGCAGTACTTC.

CDR3 region: CASSILYNEQFF. CDR3 nucleotides: TGTGCCAGCAGCATCCTCTACAATGAGCAGTTCTTC. The chain is built from TRBV7-9 and TRBJ2-1; D not resolved. The germline V gene has CDR1 SEHNR and CDR2 FQNEAQ (reference sequence). With 5 bases removed from V and 3 bases from J, the gap between germline ends came to 5 bases. The length of the CDR3 is 12 residues. Supplemented by reference TRBV7-9 and TRBJ2-1, the full variable domain reads DTGVSQNPRHKITKRGQNVTFRCDPISEHNRLYWYRQTLGQGPEFLTYFQNEAQLEKSRLLSDRFSAERPKGSFSTLEIQRTEQGDSAMYLCASSILYNEQFFGPGTRLTVL.

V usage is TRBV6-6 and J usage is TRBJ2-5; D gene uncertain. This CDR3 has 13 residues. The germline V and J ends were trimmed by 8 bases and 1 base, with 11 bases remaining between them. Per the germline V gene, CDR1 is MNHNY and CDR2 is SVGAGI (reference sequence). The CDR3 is CASRGYSQETQYF. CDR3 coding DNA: TGTGCCAGCCGAGGATACAGCCAAGAGACCCAGTACTTC.

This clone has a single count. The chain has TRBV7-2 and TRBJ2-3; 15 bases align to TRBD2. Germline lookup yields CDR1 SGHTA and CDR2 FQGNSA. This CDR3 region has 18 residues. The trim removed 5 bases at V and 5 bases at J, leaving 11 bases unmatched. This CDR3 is CASSKRGLAGGVRDTQYF. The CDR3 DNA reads TGTGCCAGCAGCAAAAGGGGACTAGCGGGAGGAGTGAGAGATACGCAGTATTTT.

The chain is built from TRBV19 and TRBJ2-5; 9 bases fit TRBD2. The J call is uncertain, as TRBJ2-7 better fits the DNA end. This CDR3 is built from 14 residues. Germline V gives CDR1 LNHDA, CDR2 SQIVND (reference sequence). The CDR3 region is CASSIGLAAYEQYF. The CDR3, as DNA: TGTGCCAGTAGTATAGGACTAGCGGCTTACGAGCAGTACTTC.

CDR3 sequence reads: CASRPQPRGSYEQYF. CDR3 coding DNA: TGTGCCAGCAGACCACAGCCCAGGGGAAGCTACGAGCAGTACTTC. The V and J genes are TRBV28 and TRBJ2-7; maybe TRBD1 (6 bases). Trimming pared 6 bases from V and 3 bases from J, leaving 18 bases between. Germline V CDR1 and CDR2: MDHEN, SYDVKM. This CDR3 has 15 amino acids. Supplemented by reference TRBV28 and TRBJ2-7, the full variable domain reads DVKVTQSSRYLVKRTGEKVFLECVQDMDHENMFWYRQDPGLGLRLIYFSYDVKMKEKGDIPEGYSVSREKKERFSLILESASTNQTSMYLCASRPQPRGSYEQYFGPGTRLTVT.

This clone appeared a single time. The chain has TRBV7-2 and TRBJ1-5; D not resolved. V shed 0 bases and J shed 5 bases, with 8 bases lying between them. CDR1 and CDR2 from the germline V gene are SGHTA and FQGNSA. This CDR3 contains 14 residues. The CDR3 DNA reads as TGTGCCAGCAGCTTAGCGCATGGGTATCAGCCCCAGCATTTT. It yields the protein CASSLAHGYQPQHF.